This paragraph covers one T cell receptor beta chain sequence. Its cognate antigen is unknown. The data were produced by immunoSEQ multiplex PCR, yet TCRdb's version contains in-frame clones alone and is incomplete. The sample includes roughly 52,000 clones, just over 90% of them seen just once. The data were obtained in a study of cytomegalovirus exposure and HLA in healthy donors. General study findings and limits: The authors listed 150 to 200 TCR beta chains as cytomegalovirus-associated.

V lost 3 bases and J lost 7, with 13 bases in between. Germline V gene sequence: CDR1 SEHNR, CDR2 FQNEAQ (reference sequence). The CDR3 consists of 13 residues. V and J are TRBV7-9 and TRBJ2-7, with TRBD1 as a possible D gene (6 bases). The source of this sequence is a young woman in good health and CMV-seropositive. The sequenced material came from PBMCs. The CDR3 nucleotides are TGTGCCAGCAGCTTTGGGGACAATCCGGAGCAGTACTTC. It specifies CASSFGDNPEQYF.